This section outlines one T cell receptor beta chain sequence together with its context. This entry comes from a study of chemoradiotherapy in HPV16-positive cancers. Measured with immunoSEQ multiplex PCR; TCRdb has only the in-frame clones, and not every one. The sample yields 2,000 to 2,500 clones, under 80% seen once. The CDR3 totals 15 residues. The germline V gene has CDR1 SGHTA and CDR2 FQGNSA. V lost 5 bases and J lost 3, with 14 bases in between. The chain recombines TRBV7-2 with TRBJ1-5; D is possibly TRBD1 (5 bases). This TCR was sampled from a human donor with HPV-associated anogenital cancer. This sample comprised tumor tissue, obtained from a patient who underwent chemoradiotherapy. The CDR3 DNA is TGTGCCAGCAGCCGTTTCGGCAGGGACAATCAGCCCCAGCATTTT. Translated: CASSRFGRDNQPQHF.